A selection of T cell receptor beta chains follows, all from one sample in a study of T cell responses to AZD1222 COVID-19 vaccine. The data were produced by immunoSEQ multiplex PCR, yet TCRdb's version contains in-frame clones alone and is incomplete. The sample lists 84,000 or so clones, 90% occurring once. This specimen was peripheral blood, taken on day 0 of AZD1222 vaccination. These receptors were obtained from an adult in good health. CDR3s include the opening cysteine and the closing phenylalanine or tryptophan. A D gene is named only where the DNA matches it firmly. The size of a clone is reported for some rows only, either as once, few or many, or as a class for expanded clones.

TRBV19	TRBD1	-	TRBJ1-2	TGTGCCAGTAGTCAGGGGGGAATTAAGTCTGGCTACACCTTC	CASSQGGIKSGYTF
TRBV14	-	-	TRBJ1-5	TGTGCCAGCAGCCTTAGCGGGCTCAATCAGCCCCAGCATTTT	CASSLSGLNQPQHF
TRBV4-1	-	-	TRBJ2-1	TGCGCCAGCAGCCCGTCGGGCTCCGCGGGGAATGAGCAGTTCTTC	CASSPSGSAGNEQFF
TRBV27	TRBD2	-	TRBJ2-7	TGTGCCAGCAGTTTGACTAGCGGTTCCTACGAGCAGTACTTC	CASSLTSGSYEQYF
TRBV19	TRBD1	-	TRBJ1-1	TGTGCCAGTAGTCCTTGGGACAGGGGGACTGAAGCTTTCTTT	CASSPWDRGTEAFF
TRBV7-8	-	once	TRBJ1-5	TGTGCCAGCAGCTCGGGGGACGGGGCAGGTCAGCCCCAGCATTTT	CASSSGDGAGQPQHF
TRBV6-5	TRBD2	-	TRBJ2-1	TGTGCCAGCAGGTCGTGGAGCGGGAGAATAGAGCAGTTCTTC	CASRSWSGRIEQFF
TRBV5-1	-	-	TRBJ1-5	TGCGCCAGCAGCTTAGGGGGGGGCGCAGGCAATCAGCCCCAGCATTTT	CASSLGGGAGNQPQHF
TRBV3-1/TRBV3-2	TRBD1	-	TRBJ1-1	TGTGCCAGCAGCCCCCGGGACAGGGGAGTTTACACTGAAGCTTTCTTT	CASSPRDRGVYTEAFF
TRBV12-5	TRBD1	-	TRBJ2-5	TGTGCTAGTGGTTTTGACAGGGGGAAGACCCAGTACTTC	CASGFDRGKTQYF
TRBV2	TRBD1	-	TRBJ1-4	TGTGCCAGCAGTGGTATGGGACAGGGTTTGACATTTTTT	CASSGMGQGLTFF
TRBV19	TRBD2	-	TRBJ2-2	TGTGCCAGTTTCTTCGGGGGGGACCACACCGGGGAGCTGTTTTTT	CASFFGGDHTGELFF
TRBV9	-	-	TRBJ1-6	TGTGCCAGCAGCGTAGAGAATTCACCCCTCCACTTT	CASSVENSPLHF
TRBV23-1	-	-	TRBJ2-7	TGCGCCAGCAGTCAATCTCCTCCGGAATACACCATCTACGAGCAGTACTTC	CASSQSPPEYTIYEQYF
TRBV7-6	TRBD1	-	TRBJ2-1	TGTGCCAGCAGCTTTCAGACAGGGTTGTTCAATGAGCAGTTCTTC	CASSFQTGLFNEQFF